These T cell receptor beta chains were read from a single sample in a study of blood T cell repertoires in COVID-19. Repertoires were generated with immunoSEQ multiplex PCR, while TCRdb's copy carries only in-frame clones and drops some. Of 79,000 or so clones listed, approximately 87% are singletons. Sequenced material: peripheral blood. These receptors were collected from a human donor in a cohort sampled during active COVID-19. Both conserved end residues are part of each CDR3. D genes are given only for firm matches. Some rows mark clone size as missing; the rest say once, few, many or name a class of expanded clone.

CDR3nt	CDR3aa	v_gene	abundance	j_gene	d_gene
TGTGCCAGCAGCTTATCGGGGGAGGGGACCCAGTACTTC	CASSLSGEGTQYF	TRBV7-7	NA	TRBJ2-5	TRBD2
TGTGCCAGCATAGAGACAGGGTCTAATTCACCCCTCCACTTT	CASIETGSNSPLHF	TRBV28	once	TRBJ1-6	TRBD1
TGTGCCAGCAGCCAACTCAATCAGCCCCAGCATTTT	CASSQLNQPQHF	TRBV3-1/TRBV3-2	medium-sized	TRBJ1-5	NA
TGTGCCAGCAGCTTAACCCCCGGTCCCTACGAGCAGTACTTC	CASSLTPGPYEQYF	TRBV7-3	once	TRBJ2-7	NA
TGTGCCTGGAGTAGCAGGGGTGGAGATACGCAGTATTTT	CAWSSRGGDTQYF	TRBV30	NA	TRBJ2-3	NA
TGTGCCTGGACCCACGGGTTCTCCGGGGCCAACGTCCTGACTTTC	CAWTHGFSGANVLTF	TRBV30	NA	TRBJ2-6	NA
TGTGCCAGCAGTGAAGCCCTAACGGGGGGCAATCAGCCCCAGCATTTT	CASSEALTGGNQPQHF	TRBV6-1	NA	TRBJ1-5	NA
TGTGCCAGCAGCTCCCGCGGGGGGAGAGGCACAGATACGCAGTATTTT	CASSSRGGRGTDTQYF	TRBV7-2	NA	TRBJ2-3	TRBD2
TGTGCCTGGAGTGAGCTACAGGGAAGTCAGCCCCAGCATTTT	CAWSELQGSQPQHF	TRBV30	once	TRBJ1-5	NA
TGTGCCAGCTCACCACAGACTAGCGGGAGAGGGGCCGGGGAGCTGTTTTTT	CASSPQTSGRGAGELFF	TRBV18	NA	TRBJ2-2	TRBD2
TGTGCCAGCAGTAGGCCGGGACAGGGGGGTTACGAGCAGTACTTC	CASSRPGQGGYEQYF	TRBV28	NA	TRBJ2-7	TRBD1
TGTGCCAGCAGTACTCCGGGACTAGCGGGGAGGGTAGATACGCAGTATTTT	CASSTPGLAGRVDTQYF	TRBV27	NA	TRBJ2-3	TRBD2
TGTGCCAGTAGCGGGACAGGGGGTCCCGAGACCCAGTACTTC	CASSGTGGPETQYF	TRBV19	NA	TRBJ2-5	TRBD1
TGTGCCAGCAGCTTGGAACCAGGCGATGAGCAGTTCTTC	CASSLEPGDEQFF	TRBV5-4	NA	TRBJ2-1	NA
TGTGCCAGCAGTTCCCCGGGACTAGCGGGAGTCGGATACGAGCAGTACTTC	CASSSPGLAGVGYEQYF	TRBV7-9	NA	TRBJ2-7	TRBD2
TGTGCCTGGAGTGTAGGGGGACTAGCCTTAAACATTCAGTACTTC	CAWSVGGLALNIQYF	TRBV30	NA	TRBJ2-4	TRBD2
TGTGCCAGCAGCTTAGCACCTAGCAATGAGCAGTTCTTC	CASSLAPSNEQFF	TRBV7-9	NA	TRBJ2-1	NA
TGTGCCAGCAGTCACCTTGACAGGGGGAAAAACATTCAGTACTTC	CASSHLDRGKNIQYF	TRBV27	NA	TRBJ2-4	TRBD1
TGTGCCACCAGTGATCCGACAGGGGGCGGCTATGGCTACACCTTC	CATSDPTGGGYGYTF	TRBV24-1	once	TRBJ1-2	TRBD1
TGCGCCAGCAGCTTGAAGCGGGTCGATTCCTACGAGCAGTACTTC	CASSLKRVDSYEQYF	TRBV5-1	NA	TRBJ2-7	NA
TGTGCCTGTCGGGGGGGGCGAGCTGAAGCTTTCTTT	CACRGGRAEAFF	TRBV28	once	TRBJ1-1	NA
TGTGCCAGTAGTTTACAGGGGGGGGGCAATCAGCCCCAGCATTTT	CASSLQGGGNQPQHF	TRBV19	NA	TRBJ1-5	TRBD1
TGTGCGGGAGGGGGGGAGAACACTGAAGCTTTCTTT	CAGGGENTEAFF	TRBV10-3	once	TRBJ1-1	NA
TGTGCCACCCGGGAGGGACAGGGAGAGACCCAGTACTTC	CATREGQGETQYF	TRBV2	NA	TRBJ2-5	NA
TGCGCCAGCAGCCACCCTAGGGGACAGGGTAAGCAGTACTTC	CASSHPRGQGKQYF	TRBV4-1	NA	TRBJ2-7	TRBD1
TGCGCCAGCAGCTTGTCCCTGACCGGGAGTAACACCATATATTTT	CASSLSLTGSNTIYF	TRBV5-1	NA	TRBJ1-3	NA
TGTGCCAGCAGCGACAACCGGGACTCGAACACCGGGGAGCTGTTTTTT	CASSDNRDSNTGELFF	TRBV11-2	few	TRBJ2-2	NA
TGTGCCAGCAGGGTCATCGGGACAGGGGGGTTCGGGGTGGGAGGCTACACCTTC	CASRVIGTGGFGVGGYTF	TRBV28	NA	TRBJ1-2	TRBD1
TGTGCCAGCAGACCGGGACAGGGGGACACTGAAGCTTTCTTT	CASRPGQGDTEAFF	TRBV2	NA	TRBJ1-1	TRBD1
TGTGCCAGCAGCTTTGGGGGACAGCAGAATTCACCCCTCCACTTT	CASSFGGQQNSPLHF	TRBV5-4	few	TRBJ1-6	TRBD1
TGTGCCAGTAGTTCTAGACTAGCGGGAGAGTACGAGCAGTACTTC	CASSSRLAGEYEQYF	TRBV19	NA	TRBJ2-7	TRBD2
TGTGCCTGGGCTAAGCAAGCCGGGGAGCTGTTTTTT	CAWAKQAGELFF	TRBV30	NA	TRBJ2-2	NA
TGTGCCTCCAGTTCGGGAGATACGCAGTATTTT	CASSSGDTQYF	TRBV24-1	NA	TRBJ2-3	NA
TGTGCCAGCAGCACTTGGACAGGAGGCTACACCTTC	CASSTWTGGYTF	TRBV5-8	NA	TRBJ1-2	TRBD1
TGTGCCAGCAGTGTTAATACCGGGACAGCCGGGGGAGAGACCCAGTACTTC	CASSVNTGTAGGETQYF	TRBV6-1	NA	TRBJ2-5	NA
TGTGCCAGTAAATTCGGGGGGACAGGGGGCGCGGATACGCAGTATTTT	CASKFGGTGGADTQYF	TRBV19	NA	TRBJ2-3	TRBD1
TGTGCCAGCAGACCAACAGGGGGGGGCCAGCCCCAGCATTTT	CASRPTGGGQPQHF	TRBV28	NA	TRBJ1-5	TRBD1
TGTGCCAGTAGCGGACAGGGAGGCTATCAGCCCCAGCATTTT	CASSGQGGYQPQHF	TRBV19	once	TRBJ1-5	TRBD1
TGTGCCAGCTCACCCGGGGGGGGGCTGACCTACAATGAGCAGTTCTTC	CASSPGGGLTYNEQFF	TRBV18	NA	TRBJ2-1	TRBD2
TGTGCCAGCAGTCCCGGACAGGGACTAAACTATGGCTACACCTTC	CASSPGQGLNYGYTF	TRBV7-9	NA	TRBJ1-2	TRBD1
TGTGCCACCAGTTTCCCGATCGGGGTCTCCTACAATGAGCAGTTCTTC	CATSFPIGVSYNEQFF	TRBV24-1	NA	TRBJ2-1	NA
TGTGCCAGCAGACGCGCCCCTAATGGGCCTGAAGCTTTCTTT	CASRRAPNGPEAFF	TRBV2	NA	TRBJ1-1	NA
TGTGCCAGCAGTTTCCAGGGTGTGGATACGCAGTATTTT	CASSFQGVDTQYF	TRBV28	NA	TRBJ2-3	NA
TGTGCCAGCCTGCACCGGGGCCAGGGGGGCTACAATGAGCAGTTCTTC	CASLHRGQGGYNEQFF	TRBV28	NA	TRBJ2-1	NA
TGCGCCAGCAGTGATTTTGGGGCGGACACAGATACGCAGTATTTT	CASSDFGADTDTQYF	TRBV10-2	once	TRBJ2-3	NA
TGTGCCAGCAGCTTAGCACAGAAAACTAACTATGGCTACACCTTC	CASSLAQKTNYGYTF	TRBV7-2	NA	TRBJ1-2	NA
TGTGCCAGCAGTCTGGCAGGGGTGAACGGGGAGCTGTTTTTT	CASSLAGVNGELFF	TRBV7-9	NA	TRBJ2-2	NA
TGTGCCAGCAGCTCCCCTCCTAGTCGCGCTTTTGAGCAGTTCTTC	CASSSPPSRAFEQFF	TRBV5-6	NA	TRBJ2-1	NA
TGTGCCAGCAGCTTTGGAGCGGCCTACGAGCAGTACTTC	CASSFGAAYEQYF	TRBV7-6	NA	TRBJ2-7	NA
TGTGCCACCAGCAGCGCGGTAGCGGGAACGGATGAGCAGTTCTTC	CATSSAVAGTDEQFF	TRBV15	NA	TRBJ2-1	TRBD2
TGCGCCAGCAGGTCCGGACTAGCGGAGAATGAGCAGTTCTTC	CASRSGLAENEQFF	TRBV5-1	NA	TRBJ2-1	TRBD2
TGTGCAAGTCGCTTTTTCGGGGGGAGCAATCAGCCCCAGCATTTT	CASRFFGGSNQPQHF	TRBV12-2	NA	TRBJ1-5	NA
TGTGCCAGCTCACCGGGAGGGACAGGGAGCGATGAGCAGTTCTTC	CASSPGGTGSDEQFF	TRBV18	NA	TRBJ2-1	TRBD1
TGTGCCAGCAGCCGTTGGGGCAGGGGGCAGACAGATACGCAGTATTTT	CASSRWGRGQTDTQYF	TRBV5-6	NA	TRBJ2-3	TRBD1
TGCAGCGTTGCTCAGGAGCGGGGAAACACCATATATTTT	CSVAQERGNTIYF	TRBV29-1	NA	TRBJ1-3	NA
TGTGCCAGTAGTAAGGCAACTAGCGGGAGTACCGGGGAGCTGTTTTTT	CASSKATSGSTGELFF	TRBV19	NA	TRBJ2-2	TRBD2
TGTGCCACCAGTACGACTAGCGGGACCCGCACAGATACGCAGTATTTT	CATSTTSGTRTDTQYF	TRBV24-1	NA	TRBJ2-3	TRBD2
TGTGCCAGCAGTTTAATGGGCAGGGGGTTCCCAGATACGCAGTATTTT	CASSLMGRGFPDTQYF	TRBV27	NA	TRBJ2-3	TRBD1